One sample yielded the 12 T cell receptor beta chains listed below, sequenced in a study of blood T cell repertoires in COVID-19. Sequenced by immunoSEQ multiplex PCR; TCRdb stores in-frame clones only, minus some. The sample carries about 180,000 clones, roughly 88% recorded once. The sequenced sample was PBMCs or T cells enriched from blood (not recorded which). These receptors all come from a woman aged 25 to 39 who had recovered from COVID-19.

This clone was seen more than once but under ten times. The rearrangement links TRBV11-3 to TRBJ2-2; tentative D call: TRBD1 (6 bases). This CDR3 spans 16 amino acids. Germline CDR1 and CDR2: SGHNT and YENEEA. V shed 5 bases and J shed 5 bases, with 18 bases lying between them. CDR3 sequence (DNA): TGTGCCAGCAGCCCTCACCTACAGGGTGGTACCGGGGAGCTGTTTTTT. Translated: CASSPHLQGGTGELFF. Drawing the rest from reference TRBV11-3 and TRBJ2-2, the complete variable domain is EAGVVQSPRYKIIEKKQPVAFWCNPISGHNTLYWYLQNLGQGPELLIRYENEEAVDDSQLPKDRFSAERLKGVDSTLKIQPAELGDSAVYLCASSPHLQGGTGELFFGEGSRLTVL.

This rearrangement joins TRBV5-6 to TRBJ1-6, with D possibly TRBD1 on 5 matching bases. The CDR3 sequence is 18 residues long. Germline CDR1 SGHDT, CDR2 YYEEEE. Between the trimmed V and J ends, which lost 4 bases and 4 bases, there was a span of 21 bases. The CDR3 reads CASSPLGFRGPYNSPLHF. CDR3 sequence (DNA): TGTGCCAGCAGCCCGTTGGGGTTTAGGGGCCCTTATAATTCACCCCTCCACTTT.

This clone was seen more than once but under ten times. The chain uses TRBV6-4 and TRBJ2-2, with 9 bases fitting TRBD1. Looked up from germline, CDR1 is MRHNA and CDR2 is SNTAGT. This CDR3 region has 14 residues. The V and J ends lost 7 bases and 6 bases, in that order; junction bases with no gene match: 6. CDR3 loop: CASKGQGFPGELFF. CDR3 sequence (DNA): TGTGCCAGCAAGGGACAGGGATTCCCCGGGGAGCTGTTTTTT.

The rearrangement links TRBV7-2 to TRBJ2-5; possible D gene TRBD2, 6 bases. The CDR3 has 15 amino acids. Trimming removed 2 bases from V and 4 bases from J, with 14 bases in between. The germline V gene has CDR1 SGHTA and CDR2 FQGNSA. CDR3 region: CASSLIRDGGETQYF. The CDR3 DNA reads TGTGCCAGCAGCTTAATAAGGGACGGGGGAGAGACCCAGTACTTC.

The genes are TRBV4-1 and TRBJ2-7; TRBD1 matches at 7 bases. Trimming took 6 bases from V and 4 from J; bases not matched to a gene: 15. This CDR3 has 16 amino acids. Germline CDR1 reads MGHRA; CDR2 reads YSYEKL. The CDR3 nucleotides are TGCGCCAGCAGATTAAAACCAGGGGGAAGAGCATACGAGCAGTACTTC. Translation gives CASRLKPGGRAYEQYF.

This clone was picked up one time. The V call is TRBV28, the J call TRBJ2-7; no clear D gene. This CDR3 region has 14 residues. The germline V and J ends were trimmed by 3 bases and 6 bases, with 15 bases remaining between them. Germline V lookup: CDR1 MDHEN, CDR2 SYDVKM. This CDR3 is CASSLGGLLPEQYF. CDR3 coding DNA: TGTGCCAGCAGTTTGGGTGGGCTTCTTCCCGAGCAGTACTTC.

This clone was observed once. The chain employs TRBV5-1 and TRBJ2-4; 14 bases line up with TRBD2. This CDR3 region has 17 residues. V lost 4 bases and J lost 7; bases outside the gene matches: 10. Looked up from germline, CDR1 is SGHRS and CDR2 is YFSETQ. This CDR3 reads CASSAGGTSGSENIQYF. As DNA, the CDR3 is TGCGCCAGCAGCGCTGGGGGGACTAGCGGGAGTGAGAACATTCAGTACTTC.

This clone has just one count. V usage is TRBV3-1 (or the pseudogene TRBV3-2) and J usage is TRBJ2-5; 12 positions match TRBD2. J lost 5 bases, V lost 1 base, and 5 bases had no gene match. This CDR3 is built from 16 residues. Germline V gene lookup returns CDR1 LGHDT and CDR2 YNNKEL (reference sequence). Here the CDR3 reads CASSQGKLAGGETQYF. CDR3 sequence (DNA): TGTGCCAGCAGCCAAGGCAAACTAGCGGGAGGCGAGACCCAGTACTTC.

V gene TRBV5-1 combines with J gene TRBJ2-1, with 10 bases matching TRBD2. The CDR3 totals 14 residues. V dropped 4 bases and J dropped 5; count of bases not matched to a gene: 3. Germline V gene data show CDR1 as SGHRS and CDR2 as YFSETQ. CDR3 sequence reads: CASSPGLADNEQFF. The CDR3 DNA reads TGCGCCAGCAGCCCCGGACTAGCGGACAATGAGCAGTTCTTC.

The chain carries TRBV5-1 and TRBJ2-3, with TRBD2 matching 8 bases. The CDR3 has 20 residues. Germline V gene lookup returns CDR1 SGHRS and CDR2 YFSETQ. Unmatched junction bases numbered 21, after V lost 4 bases and J lost 2 bases. CDR3 sequence: CASSPTRSGRYPSDTDTQYF. DNA of the CDR3: TGCGCCAGCAGCCCAACCCGCAGCGGGAGATATCCGTCGGACACAGATACGCAGTATTTT.

There are a few counts of this clone. The chain employs TRBV18 and TRBJ2-7; possibly TRBD1 for D (6 bases). This CDR3 has 14 residues. CDR1 is KGHSH, CDR2 LQKENI, per germline. Trimming shortened V by 4 bases and J by 7 bases, and 17 bases separated the two germline ends. CDR3 DNA: TGTGCCAGCTCACAGATGGACAGCTCTGAAGAGCAGTACTTC. It is translated as CASSQMDSSEEQYF.

This clone was seen just once. The genes are TRBV27 and TRBJ2-7; the match to TRBD2 covers 10 bases. The CDR3 consists of 14 residues. CDR1 and CDR2 from the germline V gene are MNHEY and SMNVEV (reference sequence). V was pared by 3 bases and J by 4 bases, with 3 bases of the junction left unmatched. The CDR3 protein is CASSFSGRPYEQYF. CDR3 bases: TGTGCCAGCAGTTTTAGCGGGAGGCCTTACGAGCAGTACTTC.